This T cell receptor (beta chain) was sequenced during a study of OX40 agonist ivuxolimab in advanced cancers. The CDR3 spans 14 residues. The germline CDR1 and CDR2 sequences are LNHDA and SQIVND (reference sequence). V trimming: 6 bases; J trimming: 3 bases; junction bases outside the gene matches: 5. Repertoires were generated with immunoSEQ multiplex PCR, while TCRdb's copy carries only in-frame clones and drops some. Altogether some 34,000 clones are present, roughly 80% being singletons, with the ten largest covering about 22%. This material consisted of CD4+ or CD8+ T cells sorted from blood, taken in a trial of the OX40 agonist ivuxolimab. The TCR sequence derives from an adult with an advanced solid tumor such as melanoma, head and neck, liver or kidney cancer. The chain is built from TRBV19 and TRBJ2-7, with TRBD1 identical over 10 bases. This CDR3 reads CASRTRDRGYEQYF. For the CDR3, the DNA is TGTGCCAGTAGGACCCGGGACAGGGGCTACGAGCAGTACTTC.